This TCR beta chain was obtained from a study of T cells in Graves' hyperthyroidism and ophthalmopathy. Findings and limits, study-wide: In the blood, most expanded thyroid clonotypes above 0.001 appeared as well. Ophthalmopathy was separated from stable hyperthyroidism by a 13 V-J model.

CDR1 is KGHSH and CDR2 is LQKENI in the germline V gene. V dropped 3 bases and J dropped 3 bases, with 12 bases sitting between them. The CDR3 contains 14 residues. Researchers amplified the TCR beta CDR3 regions from RNA transcripts. The HTBI primer set was used in a first-round RT-PCR of the TCR CDR3. TCRdb ran MiXCR on the multiplex PCR reads and lists one entry per CDR3 protein. The sample carries approximately 300,000 distinct CDR3 sequences, about a sixth recorded once. This clonotype was recorded a few times. What it binds is not known. Diagnosis relied on clinical symptoms, serum thyroxine and TRAb, thyroid ultrasound and orbital computed tomography.

The V and J genes are TRBV18 and TRBJ2-7; maybe TRBD1 (6 bases). Sequenced input: blood. This sequence originates from a woman in her sixties with Graves' ophthalmopathy. DNA of the CDR3: TGTGCCAGCTCACCGGCTGACAGGAACTACGAGCAGTACTTC. Translated: CASSPADRNYEQYF.